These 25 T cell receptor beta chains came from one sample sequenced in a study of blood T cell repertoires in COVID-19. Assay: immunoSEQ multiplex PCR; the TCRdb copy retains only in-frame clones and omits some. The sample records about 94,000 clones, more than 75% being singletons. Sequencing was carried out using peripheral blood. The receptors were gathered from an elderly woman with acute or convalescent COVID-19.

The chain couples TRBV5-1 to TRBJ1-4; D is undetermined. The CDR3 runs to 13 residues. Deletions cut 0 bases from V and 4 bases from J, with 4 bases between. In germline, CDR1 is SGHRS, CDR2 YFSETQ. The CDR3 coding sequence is TGCGCCAGCAGCTTGGCCAGTAATGAAAAACTGTTTTTT. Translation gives CASSLASNEKLFF.

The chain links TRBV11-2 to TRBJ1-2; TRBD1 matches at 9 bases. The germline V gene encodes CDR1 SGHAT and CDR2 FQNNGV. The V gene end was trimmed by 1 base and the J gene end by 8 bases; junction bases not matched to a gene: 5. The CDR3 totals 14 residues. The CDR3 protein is CASSLAGQGRGYTF. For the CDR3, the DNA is TGTGCCAGCAGCTTAGCGGGACAGGGAAGGGGCTACACCTTC.

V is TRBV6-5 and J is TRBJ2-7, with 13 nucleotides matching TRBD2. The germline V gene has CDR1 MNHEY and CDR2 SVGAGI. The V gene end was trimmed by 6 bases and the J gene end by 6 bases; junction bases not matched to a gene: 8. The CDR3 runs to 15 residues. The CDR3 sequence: CASSRPGTSGAEQYF. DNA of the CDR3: TGTGCCAGCAGCCGTCCCGGGACTAGCGGGGCCGAGCAGTACTTC.

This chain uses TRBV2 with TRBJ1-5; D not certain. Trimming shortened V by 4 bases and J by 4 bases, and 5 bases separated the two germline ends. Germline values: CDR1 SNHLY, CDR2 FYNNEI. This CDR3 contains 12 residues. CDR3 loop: CASSALNQPQHF. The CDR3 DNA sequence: TGTGCCAGCAGTGCCCTAAATCAGCCCCAGCATTTT.

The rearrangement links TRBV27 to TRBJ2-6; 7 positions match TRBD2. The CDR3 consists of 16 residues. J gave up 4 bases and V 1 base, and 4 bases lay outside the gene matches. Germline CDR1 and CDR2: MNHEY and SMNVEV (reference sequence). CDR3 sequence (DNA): TGTGCCAGCAGTTTATTGCGGGAGAGGGGGGCCAACGTCCTGACTTTC. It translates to CASSLLRERGANVLTF.

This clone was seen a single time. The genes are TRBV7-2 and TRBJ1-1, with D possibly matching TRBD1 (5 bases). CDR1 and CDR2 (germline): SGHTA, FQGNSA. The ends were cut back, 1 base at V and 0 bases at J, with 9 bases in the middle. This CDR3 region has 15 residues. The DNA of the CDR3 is TGTGCCAGCAGCTTAGGCAGGGCCATGAACACTGAAGCTTTCTTT. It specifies CASSLGRAMNTEAFF. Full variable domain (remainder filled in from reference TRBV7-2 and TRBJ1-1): GAGVSQSPSNKVTEKGKDVELRCDPISGHTALYWYRQSLGQGLEFLIYFQGNSAPDKSGLPSDRFSAERTGGSVSTLTIQRTQQEDSAVYLCASSLGRAMNTEAFFGQGTRLTVV.

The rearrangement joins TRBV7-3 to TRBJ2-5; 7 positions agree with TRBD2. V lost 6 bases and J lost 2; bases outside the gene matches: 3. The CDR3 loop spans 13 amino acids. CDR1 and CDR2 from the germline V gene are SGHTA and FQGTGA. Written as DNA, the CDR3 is TGTGCCAGCAGTCGGGGGGTTCAAGAGACCCAGTACTTC. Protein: CASSRGVQETQYF.

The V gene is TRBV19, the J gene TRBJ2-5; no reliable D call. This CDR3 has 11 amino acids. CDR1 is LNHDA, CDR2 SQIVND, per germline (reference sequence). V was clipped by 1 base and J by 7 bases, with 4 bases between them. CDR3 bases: TGTGCCAGTAGTATAGCAGGGACCCAGTACTTC. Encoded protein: CASSIAGTQYF.

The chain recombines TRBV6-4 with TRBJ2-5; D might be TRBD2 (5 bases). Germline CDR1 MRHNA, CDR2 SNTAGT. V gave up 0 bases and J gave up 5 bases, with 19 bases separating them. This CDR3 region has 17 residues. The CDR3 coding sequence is TGTGCCAGCAGTGACTCTGGAAGGCGGGCCTTAAGGGAGACCCAGTACTTC. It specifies CASSDSGRRALRETQYF.

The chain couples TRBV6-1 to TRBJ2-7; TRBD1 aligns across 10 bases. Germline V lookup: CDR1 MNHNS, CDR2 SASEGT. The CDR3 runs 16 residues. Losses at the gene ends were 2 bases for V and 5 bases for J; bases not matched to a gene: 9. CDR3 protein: CASSESLTGTGDEQYF. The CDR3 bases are TGTGCCAGCAGTGAAAGTCTTACAGGGACAGGGGACGAGCAGTACTTC.

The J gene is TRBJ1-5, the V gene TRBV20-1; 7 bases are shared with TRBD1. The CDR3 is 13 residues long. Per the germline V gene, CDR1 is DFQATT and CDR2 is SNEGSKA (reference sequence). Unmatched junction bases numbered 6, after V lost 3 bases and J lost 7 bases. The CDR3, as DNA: TGCAGTGCTAGTAAGGGGGCGCAGCAGCCCCAGCATTTT. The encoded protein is CSASKGAQQPQHF.

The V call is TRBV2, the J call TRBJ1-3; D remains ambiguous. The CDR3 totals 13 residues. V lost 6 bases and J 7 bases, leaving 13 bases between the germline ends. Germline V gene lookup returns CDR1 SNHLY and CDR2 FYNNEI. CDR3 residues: CASREGPGNTIYF. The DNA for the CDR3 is TGTGCCAGCAGGGAGGGCCCGGGGAACACCATATATTTT.

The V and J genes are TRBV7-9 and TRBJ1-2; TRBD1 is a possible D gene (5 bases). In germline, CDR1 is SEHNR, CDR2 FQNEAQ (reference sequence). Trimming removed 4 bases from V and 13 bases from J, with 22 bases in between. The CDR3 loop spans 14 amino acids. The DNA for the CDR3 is TGTGCCAGCAGCTCCTCAGGGCGAAGAGGCTTTGGCACCTTC. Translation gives CASSSSGRRGFGTF.

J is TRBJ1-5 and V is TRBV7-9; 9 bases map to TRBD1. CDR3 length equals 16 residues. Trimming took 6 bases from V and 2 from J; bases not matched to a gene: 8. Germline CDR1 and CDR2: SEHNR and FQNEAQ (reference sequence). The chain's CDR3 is CASSAARTGGNQPQHF. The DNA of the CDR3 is TGTGCCAGCAGTGCCGCCCGGACAGGGGGCAATCAGCCCCAGCATTTT.

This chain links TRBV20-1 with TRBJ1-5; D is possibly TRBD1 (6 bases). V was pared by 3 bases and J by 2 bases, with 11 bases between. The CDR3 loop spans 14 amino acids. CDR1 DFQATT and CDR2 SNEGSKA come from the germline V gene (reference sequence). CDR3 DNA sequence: TGCAGTGCTAGTACAGGGACGGGCAATCAGCCCCAGCATTTT. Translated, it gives CSASTGTGNQPQHF.

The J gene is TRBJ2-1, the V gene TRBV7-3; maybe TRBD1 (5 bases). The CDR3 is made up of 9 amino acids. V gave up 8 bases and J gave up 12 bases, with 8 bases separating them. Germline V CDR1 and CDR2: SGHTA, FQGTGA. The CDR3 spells CASGTGQFF. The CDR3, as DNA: TGTGCCAGCGGAACAGGGCAGTTCTTC.

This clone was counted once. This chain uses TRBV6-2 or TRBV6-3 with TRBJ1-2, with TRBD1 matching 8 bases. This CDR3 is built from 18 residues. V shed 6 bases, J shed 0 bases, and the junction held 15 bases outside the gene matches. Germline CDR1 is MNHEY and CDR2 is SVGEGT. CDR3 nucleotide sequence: TGTGCCAGCAGCCTAATCCCGGGACAGGATCGTGCTAACTATGGCTACACCTTC. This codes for CASSLIPGQDRANYGYTF.

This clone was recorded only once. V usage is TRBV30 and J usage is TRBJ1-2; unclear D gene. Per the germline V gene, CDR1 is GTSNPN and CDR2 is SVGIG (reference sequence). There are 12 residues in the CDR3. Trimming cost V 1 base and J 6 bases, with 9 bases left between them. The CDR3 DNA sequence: TGTGCCTGGAGTGCCAGGCCCCATGGCTACACCTTC. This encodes CAWSARPHGYTF.

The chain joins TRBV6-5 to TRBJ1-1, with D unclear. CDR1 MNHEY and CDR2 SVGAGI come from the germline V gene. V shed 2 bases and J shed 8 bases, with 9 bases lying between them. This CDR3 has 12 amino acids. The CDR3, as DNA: TGTGCCAGCAGTTACAGCGAGGGAGAAGCTTTCTTT. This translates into CASSYSEGEAFF.

CDR3 coding DNA: TGTGCCAGCAGCTTAGATTCTAGGGGCTCTAACTATGGCTACACCTTC. This gives the protein CASSLDSRGSNYGYTF. The chain employs TRBV7-2 and TRBJ1-2; weak D call: TRBD1 (5 bases). The CDR3 runs to 16 residues. With 1 base removed from V and 0 bases from J, the gap between germline ends came to 12 bases. Looked up from germline, CDR1 is SGHTA and CDR2 is FQGNSA.

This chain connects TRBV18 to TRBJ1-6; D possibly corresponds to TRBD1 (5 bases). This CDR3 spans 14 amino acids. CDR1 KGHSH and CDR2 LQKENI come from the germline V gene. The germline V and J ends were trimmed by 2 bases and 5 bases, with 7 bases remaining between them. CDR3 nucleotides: TGTGCCAGCTCACCAACACAGGATAATTCACCCCTCCACTTT. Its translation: CASSPTQDNSPLHF.

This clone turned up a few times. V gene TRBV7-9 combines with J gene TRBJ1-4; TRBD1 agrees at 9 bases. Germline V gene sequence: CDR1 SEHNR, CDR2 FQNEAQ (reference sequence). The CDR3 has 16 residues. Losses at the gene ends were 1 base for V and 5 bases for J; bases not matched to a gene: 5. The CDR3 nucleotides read TGTGCCAGCAGCTTAGGTATCGGACAGGGGAATGAAAAACTGTTTTTT. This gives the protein CASSLGIGQGNEKLFF.

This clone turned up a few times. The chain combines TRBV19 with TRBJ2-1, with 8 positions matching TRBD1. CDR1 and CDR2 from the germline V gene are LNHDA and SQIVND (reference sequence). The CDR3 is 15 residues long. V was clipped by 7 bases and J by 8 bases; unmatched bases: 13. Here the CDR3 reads CASTRTGSLGDEQFF. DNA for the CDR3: TGTGCCAGTACCCGGACAGGGAGTTTGGGCGATGAGCAGTTCTTC.

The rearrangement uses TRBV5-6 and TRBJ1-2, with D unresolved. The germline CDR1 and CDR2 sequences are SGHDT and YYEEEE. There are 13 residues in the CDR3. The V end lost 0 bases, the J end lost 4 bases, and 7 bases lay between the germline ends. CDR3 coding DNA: TGTGCCAGCAGCTTGGAGAGGTTCTATGGCTACACCTTC. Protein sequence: CASSLERFYGYTF.

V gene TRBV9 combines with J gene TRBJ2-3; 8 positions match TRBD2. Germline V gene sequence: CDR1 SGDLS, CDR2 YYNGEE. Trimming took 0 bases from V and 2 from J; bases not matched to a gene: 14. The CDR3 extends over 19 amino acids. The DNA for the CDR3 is TGTGCCAGCAGCGTAGGGCCCATACTAGCGGCCACCTCCACAGATACGCAGTATTTT. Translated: CASSVGPILAATSTDTQYF.